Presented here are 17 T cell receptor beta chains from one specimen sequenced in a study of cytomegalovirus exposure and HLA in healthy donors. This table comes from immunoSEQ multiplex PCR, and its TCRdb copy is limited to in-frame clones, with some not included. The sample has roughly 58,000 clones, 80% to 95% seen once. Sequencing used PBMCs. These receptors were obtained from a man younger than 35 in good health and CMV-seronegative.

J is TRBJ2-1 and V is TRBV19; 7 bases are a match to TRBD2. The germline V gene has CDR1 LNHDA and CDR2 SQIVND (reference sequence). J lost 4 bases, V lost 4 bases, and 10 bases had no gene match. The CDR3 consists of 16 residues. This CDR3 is CASSSPTQRGYNEQFF. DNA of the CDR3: TGTGCCAGTAGTAGTCCGACCCAGCGGGGATACAATGAGCAGTTCTTC.

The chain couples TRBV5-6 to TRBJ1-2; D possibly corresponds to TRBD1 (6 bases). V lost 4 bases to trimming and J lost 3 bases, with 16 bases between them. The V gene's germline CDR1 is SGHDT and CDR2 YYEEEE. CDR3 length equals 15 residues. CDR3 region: CASSPQGRPDYGYTF. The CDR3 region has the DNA TGTGCCAGCAGCCCCCAGGGGCGTCCCGACTATGGCTACACCTTC.

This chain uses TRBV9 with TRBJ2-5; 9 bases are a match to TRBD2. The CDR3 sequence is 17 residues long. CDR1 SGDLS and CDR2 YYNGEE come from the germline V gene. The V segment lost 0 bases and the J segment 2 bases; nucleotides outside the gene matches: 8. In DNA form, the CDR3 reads TGTGCCAGCAGCGTAGGACTCCTAGCGGGACCACAAGAGACCCAGTACTTC. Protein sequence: CASSVGLLAGPQETQYF.

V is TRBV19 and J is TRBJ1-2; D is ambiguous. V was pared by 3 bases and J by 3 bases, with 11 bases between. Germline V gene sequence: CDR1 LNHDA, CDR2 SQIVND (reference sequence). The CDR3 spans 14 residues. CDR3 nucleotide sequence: TGTGCCAGTAGTATCAGCCAGCTAGACTATGGCTACACCTTC. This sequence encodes CASSISQLDYGYTF.

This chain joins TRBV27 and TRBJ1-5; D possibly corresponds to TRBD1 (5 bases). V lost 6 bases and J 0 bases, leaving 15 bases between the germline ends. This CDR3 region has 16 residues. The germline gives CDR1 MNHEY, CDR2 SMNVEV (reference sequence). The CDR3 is CASRGGRWDSNQPQHF. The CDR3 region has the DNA TGTGCCAGCAGGGGGGGAAGATGGGATAGCAATCAGCCCCAGCATTTT.

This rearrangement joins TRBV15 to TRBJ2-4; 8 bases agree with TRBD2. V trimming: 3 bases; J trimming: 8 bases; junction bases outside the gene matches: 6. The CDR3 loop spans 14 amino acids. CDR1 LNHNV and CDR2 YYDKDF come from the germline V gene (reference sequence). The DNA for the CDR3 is TGTGCCACCAGCAGGGGGGCGGGGGGAGACATTCAGTACTTC. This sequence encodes CATSRGAGGDIQYF.

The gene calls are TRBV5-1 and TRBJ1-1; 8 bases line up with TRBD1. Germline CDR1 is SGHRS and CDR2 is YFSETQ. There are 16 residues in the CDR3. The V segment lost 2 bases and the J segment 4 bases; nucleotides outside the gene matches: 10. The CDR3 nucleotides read TGCGCCAGCAGCTTACGACAGGGGTACGGGAGCACTGAAGCTTTCTTT. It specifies CASSLRQGYGSTEAFF.

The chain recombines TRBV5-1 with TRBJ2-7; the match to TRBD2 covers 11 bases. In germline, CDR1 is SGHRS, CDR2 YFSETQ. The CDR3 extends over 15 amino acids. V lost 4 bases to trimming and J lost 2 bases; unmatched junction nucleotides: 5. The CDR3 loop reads CASSMGLADPYEQYF. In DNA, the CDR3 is TGCGCCAGCAGCATGGGACTAGCGGACCCCTACGAGCAGTACTTC.

The CDR3 DNA is TGTGCCAGCACCCAATTGGCGGGCGCTGATGAGCAGTTCTTC. Protein: CASTQLAGADEQFF. The genes are TRBV27 and TRBJ2-1, with TRBD2 as a possible D gene (5 bases). V was pared by 7 bases and J by 8 bases, with 18 bases between. Germline lookup yields CDR1 MNHEY and CDR2 SMNVEV (reference sequence). This CDR3 region has 14 residues.

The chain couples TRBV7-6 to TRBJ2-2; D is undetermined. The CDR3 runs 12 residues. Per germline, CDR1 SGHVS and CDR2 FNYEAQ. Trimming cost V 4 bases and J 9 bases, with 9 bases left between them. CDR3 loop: CASSSETRELFF. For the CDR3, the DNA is TGTGCCAGCAGCTCAGAAACCCGGGAGCTGTTTTTT.

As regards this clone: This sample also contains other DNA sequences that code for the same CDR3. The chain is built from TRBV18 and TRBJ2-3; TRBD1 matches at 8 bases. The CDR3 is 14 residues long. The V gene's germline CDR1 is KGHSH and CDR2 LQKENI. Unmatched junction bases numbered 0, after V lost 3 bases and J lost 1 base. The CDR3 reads CASSPGQGTDTQYF. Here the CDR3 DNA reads TGTGCCAGCTCACCGGGACAGGGCACAGATACGCAGTATTTT. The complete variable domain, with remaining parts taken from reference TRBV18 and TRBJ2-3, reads NAGVMQNPRHLVRRRGQEARLRCSPMKGHSHVYWYRQLPEEGLKFMVYLQKENIIDESGMPKERFSAEFPKEGPSILRIQQVVRGDSAAYFCASSPGQGTDTQYFGPGTRLTVL.

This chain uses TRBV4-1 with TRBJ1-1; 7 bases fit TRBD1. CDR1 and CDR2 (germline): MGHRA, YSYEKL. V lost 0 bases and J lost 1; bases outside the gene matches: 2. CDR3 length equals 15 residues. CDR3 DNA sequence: TGCGCCAGCAGCCAAGATGCAGGGGGGAACACTGAAGCTTTCTTT. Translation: CASSQDAGGNTEAFF.

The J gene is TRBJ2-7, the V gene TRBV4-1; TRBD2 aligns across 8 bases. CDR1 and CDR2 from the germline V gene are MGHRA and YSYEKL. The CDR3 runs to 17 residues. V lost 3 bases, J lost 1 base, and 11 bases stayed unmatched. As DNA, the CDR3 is TGCGCCAGCAGCCACCTTCTTTACAGCGGGAGTTCCTACGAGCAGTACTTC. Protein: CASSHLLYSGSSYEQYF.

The CDR3 nucleotides read TGCGCCAGCAGCCAAGGCAAGGGTAAGGGGTCTGGGGCCAACGTCCTGACTTTC. This gives the protein CASSQGKGKGSGANVLTF. J is TRBJ2-6 and V is TRBV4-1, with D possibly TRBD1 on 5 matching bases. In germline, CDR1 is MGHRA, CDR2 YSYEKL. The V end was cut by 1 base, the J end by 1 base, with 14 bases between. The CDR3 length is 18 residues.

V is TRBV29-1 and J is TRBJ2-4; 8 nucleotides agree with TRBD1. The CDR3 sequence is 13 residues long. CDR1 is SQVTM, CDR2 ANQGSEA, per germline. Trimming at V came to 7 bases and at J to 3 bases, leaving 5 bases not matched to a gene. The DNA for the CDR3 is TGCAGCGGATCGGACAGGGTCAAAAACATTCAGTACTTC. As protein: CSGSDRVKNIQYF.

CDR3 loop: CAISESLGTGPTDTQYF. The CDR3 DNA sequence: TGTGCCATCAGTGAGTCGTTGGGGACAGGTCCCACAGATACGCAGTATTTT. The rearrangement uses TRBV10-3 and TRBJ2-3; 8 positions agree with TRBD1. The CDR3 sequence is 17 residues long. Unmatched junction bases numbered 7, after V lost 0 bases and J lost 2 bases. Per germline, CDR1 ENHRY and CDR2 SYGVKD.

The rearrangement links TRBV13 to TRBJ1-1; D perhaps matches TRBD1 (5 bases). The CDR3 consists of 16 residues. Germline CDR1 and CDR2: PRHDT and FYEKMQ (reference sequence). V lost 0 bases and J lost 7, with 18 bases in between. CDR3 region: CASSLGQVGAYNEAFF. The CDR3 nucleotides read TGTGCCAGCAGCTTAGGCCAAGTAGGGGCCTATAATGAAGCTTTCTTT.